This note documents a single T cell receptor beta chain sequence. Its antigen remains unknown. The junction departs from germline at one end; a sequencing error may be responsible. The data originate from a study of identical twins. Whole-study findings and limits: In zero-insertion analyses, partial confounding could arise from invariant MAIT and iNKT cells. Fewer insertions were carried by abundant cord blood beta clonotypes, but none was seen in memory repertoires.

Germline V gene sequence: CDR1 SGDLS, CDR2 YYNGEE. The CDR3 length is 17 residues. TCRdb analysed the 5' RACE reads with MiXCR anew, one entry per CDR3 protein. The repertoire holds a few hundred thousand distinct CDR3 sequences, with around a tenth as singletons. These data also featured in a second study, about yellow fever vaccine responses in identical twins.

This chain links TRBV9 with TRBJ2-1; TRBD2 is a possible D gene (5 bases). The sequenced material came from PBMCs. The clonotype comes from a woman younger than 30 in good health. CDR3 sequence: CATSPQLASRTRNEQFF. The CDR3 nucleotides are TGTGCCACCAGCCCCCAGCTGGCTAGCAGAACTAGGAATGAGCAGTTCTTC.